This TCR beta chain was recovered during a study of blood T cell repertoires in COVID-19. Study at large: Both acute and convalescent COVID-19 samples were obtained from the United States, Italy and Spain.

Germline assignment: CDR1 MNHNY and CDR2 SVGAGI (reference sequence). This CDR3 region has 15 residues. With 2 bases removed from V and 3 bases from J, the gap between germline ends came to 12 bases. Clones were read by immunoSEQ multiplex PCR, and TCRdb kept only the in-frame ones, dropping some. The sample shows 95,000 to 100,000 clones, about 92% of them seen only once. The sequence came from a man aged 45 to 65 with active COVID-19. The chain combines TRBV6-6 with TRBJ2-3; D is uncertain. What was sequenced was peripheral blood. CDR3 residues: CASSYGPGETDTQYF. CDR3 nucleotide sequence: TGTGCCAGCAGTTACGGGCCAGGTGAGACAGATACGCAGTATTTT.